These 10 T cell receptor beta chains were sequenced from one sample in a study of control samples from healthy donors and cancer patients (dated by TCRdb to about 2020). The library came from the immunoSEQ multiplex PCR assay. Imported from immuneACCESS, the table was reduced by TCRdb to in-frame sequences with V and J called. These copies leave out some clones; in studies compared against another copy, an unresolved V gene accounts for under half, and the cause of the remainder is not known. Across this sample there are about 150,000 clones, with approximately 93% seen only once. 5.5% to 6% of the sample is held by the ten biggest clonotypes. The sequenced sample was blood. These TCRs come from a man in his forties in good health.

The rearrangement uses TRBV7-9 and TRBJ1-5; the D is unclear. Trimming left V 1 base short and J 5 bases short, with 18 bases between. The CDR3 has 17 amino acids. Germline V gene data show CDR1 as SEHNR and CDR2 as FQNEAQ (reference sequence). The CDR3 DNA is TGTGCCAGCAGCTTAGGCCGCTCGCGGGAGCGGGATCAGCCCCAGCATTTT. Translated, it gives CASSLGRSRERDQPQHF.

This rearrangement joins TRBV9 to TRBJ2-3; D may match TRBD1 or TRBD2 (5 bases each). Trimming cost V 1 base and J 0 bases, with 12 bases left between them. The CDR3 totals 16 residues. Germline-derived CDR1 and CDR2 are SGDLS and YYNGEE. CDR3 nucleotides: TGTGCCAGCAGCGTATTGGGGCCGGGGAGCACAGATACGCAGTATTTT. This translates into CASSVLGPGSTDTQYF.

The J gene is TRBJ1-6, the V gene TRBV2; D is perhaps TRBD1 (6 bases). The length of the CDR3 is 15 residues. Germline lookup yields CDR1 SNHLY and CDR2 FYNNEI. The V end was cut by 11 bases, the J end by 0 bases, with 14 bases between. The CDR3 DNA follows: TGTGCCGTCCCACAGGGACGCTCCTATAATTCACCCCTCCACTTT. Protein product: CAVPQGRSYNSPLHF.

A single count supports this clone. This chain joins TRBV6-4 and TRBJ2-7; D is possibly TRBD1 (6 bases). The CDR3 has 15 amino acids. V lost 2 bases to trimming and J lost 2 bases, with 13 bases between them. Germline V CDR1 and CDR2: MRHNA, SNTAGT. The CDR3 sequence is CASSDHRVPPYEQYF. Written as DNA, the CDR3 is TGTGCCAGCAGTGACCACAGGGTCCCTCCCTACGAGCAGTACTTC.

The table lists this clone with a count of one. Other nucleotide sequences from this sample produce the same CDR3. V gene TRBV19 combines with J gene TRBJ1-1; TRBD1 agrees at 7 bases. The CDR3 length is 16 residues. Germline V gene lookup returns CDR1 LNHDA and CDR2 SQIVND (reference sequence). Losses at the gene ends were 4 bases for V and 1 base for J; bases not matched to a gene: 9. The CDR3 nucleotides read TGTGCCAGTAGTAAAACCAACAGGGGTCAGAACACTGAAGCTTTCTTT. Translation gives CASSKTNRGQNTEAFF.

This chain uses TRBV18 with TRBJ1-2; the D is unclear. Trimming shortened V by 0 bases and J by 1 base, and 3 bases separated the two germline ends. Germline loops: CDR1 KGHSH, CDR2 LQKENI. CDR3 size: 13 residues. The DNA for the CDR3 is TGTGCCAGCTCACCACCCAGTAACTATGGCTACACCTTC. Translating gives CASSPPSNYGYTF.

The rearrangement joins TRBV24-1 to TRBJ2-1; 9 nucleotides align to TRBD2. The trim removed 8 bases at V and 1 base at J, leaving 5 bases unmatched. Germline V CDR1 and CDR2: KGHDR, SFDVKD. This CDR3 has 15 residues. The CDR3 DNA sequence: TGTGCCACCATGAGTAGCGGGGGATCCTACAATGAGCAGTTCTTC. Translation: CATMSSGGSYNEQFF.

The CDR3 region has the DNA TGTGCCAGCAGCTTAGGGTTGGGTTACAATGAGCAGTTCTTC. As protein: CASSLGLGYNEQFF. This chain uses TRBV7-6 with TRBJ2-1; D call uncertain. V lost 1 base and J 4 bases, leaving 8 bases between the germline ends. Per germline, CDR1 SGHVS and CDR2 FNYEAQ. The CDR3 is 14 amino acids.

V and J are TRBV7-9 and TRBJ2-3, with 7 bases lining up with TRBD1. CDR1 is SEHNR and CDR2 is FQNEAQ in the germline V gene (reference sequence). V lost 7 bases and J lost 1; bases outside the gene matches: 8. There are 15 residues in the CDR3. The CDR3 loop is CASNSGGYGTDTQYF. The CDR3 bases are TGTGCCAGCAACTCAGGGGGTTACGGCACAGATACGCAGTATTTT. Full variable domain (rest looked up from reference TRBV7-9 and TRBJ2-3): DTGVSQNPRHKITKRGQNVTFRCDPISEHNRLYWYRQTLGQGPEFLTYFQNEAQLEKSRLLSDRFSAERPKGSFSTLEIQRTEQGDSAMYLCASNSGGYGTDTQYFGPGTRLTVL.

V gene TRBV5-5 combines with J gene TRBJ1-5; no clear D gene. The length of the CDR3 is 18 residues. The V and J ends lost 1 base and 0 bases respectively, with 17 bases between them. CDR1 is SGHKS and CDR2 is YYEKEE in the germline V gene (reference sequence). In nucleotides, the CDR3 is TGTGCCAGCAGCTTGTTTTGGTTCCCTGAGTATAGCAATCAGCCCCAGCATTTT. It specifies CASSLFWFPEYSNQPQHF. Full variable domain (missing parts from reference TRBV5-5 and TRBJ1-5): DAGVTQSPTHLIKTRGQQVTLRCSPISGHKSVSWYQQVLGQGPQFIFQYYEKEERGRGNFPDRFSARQFPNYSSELNVNALLLGDSALYLCASSLFWFPEYSNQPQHFGDGTRLSIL.